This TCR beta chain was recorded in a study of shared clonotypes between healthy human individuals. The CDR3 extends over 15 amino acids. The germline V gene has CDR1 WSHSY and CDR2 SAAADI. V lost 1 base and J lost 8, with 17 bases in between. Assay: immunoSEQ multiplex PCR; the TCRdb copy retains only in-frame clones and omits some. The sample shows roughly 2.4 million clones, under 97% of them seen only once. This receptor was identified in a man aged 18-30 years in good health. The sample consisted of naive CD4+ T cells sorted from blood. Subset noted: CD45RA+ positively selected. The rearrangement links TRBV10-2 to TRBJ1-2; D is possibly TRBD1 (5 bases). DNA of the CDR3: TGCGCCAGCAGTGAGTTACAGGCCCCCACGGGGGGCTACACCTTC. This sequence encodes CASSELQAPTGGYTF.